This T cell receptor beta chain was found in a study of OX40 agonist ivuxolimab in advanced cancers. Study at large: Dosing consisted of intravenous ivuxolimab at 0.01 to 10 mg/kg every 2 weeks. Study-wide points: Several nonresponders also turned out to have low normalized T-cell clonal expansion. The antigen specificity of the peripheral T cells (those that were expanded) was not determined. CD8+ T cells averaged more expanded clones than CD4+.

This clone was recorded a few times. Antigen: not known. Sequencing was performed with immunoSEQ multiplex PCR; in TCRdb, only in-frame clones are kept and a portion is missing. The sample shows approximately 80,000 clones, around 90% of them seen only once. Per the germline V gene, CDR1 is PRHDT and CDR2 is FYEKMQ (reference sequence). Between the trimmed V and J ends, which lost 3 bases and 5 bases, there was a span of 13 bases. This CDR3 is built from 14 residues. The source of this sequence is an adult with an advanced solid tumor such as melanoma, head and neck, liver or kidney cancer. The sequencing used CD4+ or CD8+ T cells sorted from blood, collected in a trial of the OX40 agonist ivuxolimab. The genes are TRBV13 and TRBJ1-1; D unclear. The CDR3 protein is CASSLVNSLTEAFF. The DNA of the CDR3 is TGTGCCAGCAGCTTGGTGAATAGTCTAACTGAAGCTTTCTTT.